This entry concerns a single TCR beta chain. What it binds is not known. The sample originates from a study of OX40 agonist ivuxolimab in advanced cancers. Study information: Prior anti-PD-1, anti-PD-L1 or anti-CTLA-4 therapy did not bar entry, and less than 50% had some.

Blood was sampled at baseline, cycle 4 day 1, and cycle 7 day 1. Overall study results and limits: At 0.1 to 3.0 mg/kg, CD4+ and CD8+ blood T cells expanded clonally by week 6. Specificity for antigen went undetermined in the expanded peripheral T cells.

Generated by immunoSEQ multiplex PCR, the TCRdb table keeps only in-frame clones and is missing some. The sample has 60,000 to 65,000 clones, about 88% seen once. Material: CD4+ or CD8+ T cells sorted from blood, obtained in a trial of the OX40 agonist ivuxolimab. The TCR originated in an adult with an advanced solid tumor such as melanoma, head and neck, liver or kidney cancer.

This CDR3 reads CASSLGQLNYNEQFF. The CDR3 DNA sequence: TGTGCCAGCAGCTTGGGCCAGCTTAACTACAATGAGCAGTTCTTC. The gene calls are TRBV11-2 and TRBJ2-1, with D unresolved. Trimming cost V 3 bases and J 3 bases, with 12 bases left between them. From germline, CDR1 is SGHAT and CDR2 FQNNGV. The CDR3 is 15 residues long.